This T cell receptor beta chain was identified in a study of blood T cells in healthy people across ages. Overall study context: When template switching was applied, about one barcoded beta molecule was captured per two T cells.

It was roughly 10 milliliters of peripheral blood that were drawn from each donor. Remarks on this clonotype: Its cognate antigen is unknown. A read error is possible here, since a much larger clone lies one base away.

The CDR3 spans 17 residues. In germline, CDR1 is SGHTA, CDR2 FQGTGA. Study findings and constraints: The fall in TCR beta diversity per million T cells was roughly linear with age.

For the second PCR, which ran for roughly 7 to 11 cycles, a sample-barcoded 5' primer and a J-beta primer mix were used. TCRdb fed the 5' RACE reads into MiXCR, producing one record per CDR3 protein. This table has around 1,500,000 distinct CDR3 sequences, around 39% appearing once. The sequence was collected from a woman between 18 and 29 years old in good health. The sequenced sample was blood. This chain joins TRBV7-3 and TRBJ2-1; D may be TRBD2 (5 bases). CDR3 DNA: TGTGCCAACAGCTTAACTGGTCCAGCGGCCTCCTACAATGAGCAGTTCTTC. Translated: CANSLTGPAASYNEQFF.